The next 4 T cell receptor beta chains were all read from a single sample in a study of blood T cell repertoires in COVID-19. The method was immunoSEQ multiplex PCR; TCRdb's version includes in-frame clones alone and lacks a portion of them. Of about 24,000 clones in the sample, more than 75% are singletons; the top ten hold 5% to 5.5%. Input material: peripheral blood. The receptors shown here come from a man in his forties or fifties with active COVID-19.

The chain is built from TRBV5-4 and TRBJ2-1; 12 nucleotides match TRBD2. CDR1 SGHNT and CDR2 YYREEE come from the germline V gene (reference sequence). After removal of 2 bases from V and 8 bases from J, the junction contained 5 bases not matched to a gene. This CDR3 spans 15 amino acids. The CDR3 protein is CASSLYGTSGHEQFF. In nucleotides, the CDR3 is TGTGCCAGCAGCTTATACGGGACTAGCGGGCATGAGCAGTTCTTC.

The gene calls are TRBV7-2 and TRBJ1-6, with D possibly being TRBD1 (6 bases). The germline V gene encodes CDR1 SGHTA and CDR2 FQGNSA. V was shortened by 6 bases and J by 4 bases, with 10 bases between the two germline ends. The CDR3 has 14 amino acids. The chain's CDR3 is CASSPDRYNSPLHF. The DNA of the CDR3 is TGTGCCAGCAGTCCCGACAGGTATAATTCACCCCTCCACTTT.

The CDR3: CASSLVSGADTQYF. CDR3 in DNA: TGTGCCAGCAGCTTGGTAAGCGGCGCAGATACGCAGTATTTT. The genes are TRBV5-4 and TRBJ2-3, with D possibly TRBD2 on 5 matching bases. CDR3 length: 14 residues. Trimming removed 0 bases at V and 4 bases at J, with 9 bases between. The germline V gene encodes CDR1 SGHNT and CDR2 YYREEE (reference sequence).

The rearrangement links TRBV2 to TRBJ2-5, with D possibly TRBD2 on 5 matching bases. This CDR3 has 13 residues. Per the germline V gene, CDR1 is SNHLY and CDR2 is FYNNEI. Trimming took off 2 bases at V and 3 bases at J, with 7 bases between the two ends. CDR3: CASSERRKETQYF. The CDR3 DNA reads TGTGCCAGCAGTGAAAGGAGGAAAGAGACCCAGTACTTC.